These 26 T cell receptor beta chains were sequenced from one sample in a study of metastatic and nonmetastatic thyroid tumors. All patients were untreated before thyroid surgery. TCRdb re-clonotyped the PCR reads through MiXCR. The sample carries 91,000 or so clones, approximately 12% recorded once. The sample comprised blood. The receptors come from a female donor with papillary thyroid cancer or a benign thyroid nodule (not recorded which). Some clones in this sample may be carry-over from other donors' samples.

The table lists this clone with many counts. V and J are TRBV11-3 and TRBJ2-2; 9 positions match TRBD2. There are 13 residues in the CDR3. Per germline, CDR1 SGHNT and CDR2 YENEEA. The V and J ends lost 6 bases and 5 bases, in that order; junction bases with no gene match: 1. The CDR3 region is CASSGLATGELFF. The DNA of the CDR3 is TGTGCCAGCAGTGGACTAGCGACCGGGGAGCTGTTTTTT.

This clone was seen repeatedly, ten times or more. In the same sample, other DNA sequences code for this CDR3. V is TRBV3-1 and J is TRBJ2-3, with 9 bases matching TRBD2. This CDR3 is built from 15 residues. The V segment lost 6 bases and the J segment 0 bases; nucleotides outside the gene matches: 4. The germline gives CDR1 LGHDT, CDR2 YNNKEL (reference sequence). The chain's CDR3 is CASSLAGGSTDTQYF. The CDR3 DNA sequence: TGTGCCAGCAGTCTCGCGGGAGGGAGCACAGATACGCAGTATTTT.

Many counts were recorded for this clone. The V and J genes are TRBV9 and TRBJ1-4, with D unresolved. The CDR3 has 13 amino acids. Trimming took 1 base from V and 5 from J, leaving 6 bases between them. The germline V gene encodes CDR1 SGDLS and CDR2 YYNGEE. The CDR3 loop is CASSVNLNEKLFF. As DNA, the CDR3 is TGTGCCAGCAGCGTAAATCTGAATGAAAAACTGTTTTTT.

In this sample, this clone turned up many times. This rearrangement joins TRBV9 to TRBJ2-3; no reliable D call. Germline V CDR1 and CDR2: SGDLS, YYNGEE. With 2 bases removed from V and 0 bases from J, the gap between germline ends came to 10 bases. There are 15 residues in the CDR3. The CDR3 bases are TGTGCCAGCAGCGTTGGCTCCACTAGCACAGATACGCAGTATTTT. Protein: CASSVGSTSTDTQYF.

The CDR3 spells CASSDREGEVSEAFF. CDR3 in DNA: TGTGCCAGCAGCGACAGGGAGGGTGAAGTCTCTGAAGCTTTCTTT. This chain links TRBV4-2 with TRBJ1-1; 7 bases line up with TRBD1. V trimming: 5 bases; J trimming: 6 bases; junction bases outside the gene matches: 12. In germline, CDR1 is LGHNA, CDR2 YNFKEQ. The CDR3 covers 15 residues.

This clone was observed many times. This sample includes further DNA sequences coding for the same CDR3. This chain joins TRBV18 and TRBJ2-6; D is ambiguous. V was trimmed by 2 bases and J by 2 bases, leaving 4 bases between them. Germline V CDR1 and CDR2: KGHSH, LQKENI. The length of the CDR3 is 14 residues. The CDR3 here is CASSPGAGANVLTF. CDR3 nucleotide sequence: TGTGCCAGCTCACCAGGGGCTGGGGCCAACGTCCTGACTTTC.

This clone was recorded at least ten times. This sequence joins TRBV6-1 and TRBJ1-6; no firm D call. The V gene lost 7 bases and the J gene lost 5 bases, with 12 bases spanning the gap. The germline gives CDR1 MNHNS, CDR2 SASEGT. The CDR3 sequence is 14 residues long. The DNA of the CDR3 is TGTGCCAGCACCCCGGACGGTAATAATTCACCCCTCCACTTT. Translation: CASTPDGNNSPLHF.

This clone was found many times. The chain joins TRBV6-2 or TRBV6-3 to TRBJ1-1, with a weak D call TRBD1 (5 bases). Looked up from germline, CDR1 is MNHEY and CDR2 is SVGEGT. Trimming took 7 bases from V and 4 from J, leaving 19 bases between them. The CDR3 is 15 amino acids. CDR3 protein: CASITDGGSGTEAFF. CDR3 coding DNA: TGTGCCAGCATTACGGACGGGGGATCAGGCACTGAAGCTTTCTTT.

In the case of this clone: It may be a read error: a sequence one base away is much more abundant. V is TRBV4-1 and J is TRBJ1-1; TRBD1 is a possible D gene (5 bases). Germline CDR1 is MGHRA and CDR2 is YSYEKL. V was cut by 0 bases and J by 13 bases, with 21 bases left in between. The CDR3 is 15 residues long. Here the CDR3 DNA reads TGCGCCAGCAGCCAAGATCTTCCGACATCCAGGGCGGTTTTCTTT. Translated, it gives CASSQDLPTSRAVFF.

This clone appeared many times. The V and J genes are TRBV30 and TRBJ1-2; D might be TRBD1 (6 bases). Germline V gene data show CDR1 as GTSNPN and CDR2 as SVGIG (reference sequence). The CDR3 runs to 15 residues. V lost 1 base and J 0 bases, leaving 12 bases between the germline ends. The CDR3 region has the DNA TGTGCCTGGAGTGGACAGGCGATTTCTAACTATGGCTACACCTTC. It translates to CAWSGQAISNYGYTF.

The chain links TRBV18 to TRBJ1-6; D may be TRBD1 (6 bases). Trimming cost V 6 bases and J 5 bases, with 14 bases left between them. The germline gives CDR1 KGHSH, CDR2 LQKENI. The CDR3 loop spans 15 amino acids. This CDR3 reads CASSPGQRDNSPLHF. The CDR3 DNA reads as TGTGCCAGCTCCCCCGGACAGAGAGATAATTCACCCCTCCACTTT.

This clone has at least ten counts. J is TRBJ2-1 and V is TRBV9, with 11 nucleotides matching TRBD2. The V segment lost 0 bases and the J segment 3 bases; nucleotides outside the gene matches: 5. Germline-derived CDR1 and CDR2 are SGDLS and YYNGEE. The CDR3 is 17 residues long. The CDR3 DNA reads TGTGCCAGCAGCGTAGAACCTAGCGGGAGGAGCTACAATGAGCAGTTCTTC. Translated: CASSVEPSGRSYNEQFF.

The gene calls are TRBV5-4 and TRBJ2-1; 7 bases are shared with TRBD2. The J segment lost 8 bases and the V segment lost 4 bases, leaving 12 bases of the junction unmatched. This CDR3 contains 15 residues. Germline assignment: CDR1 SGHNT and CDR2 YYREEE (reference sequence). The DNA of the CDR3 is TGTGCCAGCAGCCTTGGGGGGGGTCGGGTGGATGAGCAGTTCTTC. It yields the protein CASSLGGGRVDEQFF.

There are many counts of this clone. The CDR3 region is CASTQGVGTYEQYF. The CDR3 nucleotides read TGTGCCAGCACCCAGGGGGTCGGAACCTACGAGCAGTACTTC. The J gene is TRBJ2-7, the V gene TRBV6-1; 7 bases fit TRBD1. The CDR3 runs 14 residues. In germline, CDR1 is MNHNS, CDR2 SASEGT. The V segment lost 7 bases and the J segment 2 bases; nucleotides outside the gene matches: 8.

This clone was counted many times. The J gene is TRBJ1-1, the V gene TRBV6-1; D is unclear. There are 15 residues in the CDR3. CDR1 is MNHNS, CDR2 SASEGT, per germline. V lost 5 bases to trimming and J lost 0 bases, with 13 bases between them. The DNA of the CDR3 is TGTGCCAGCAGTTCCCCCCCAAGTATGAACACTGAAGCTTTCTTT. It codes for CASSSPPSMNTEAFF.

This clone occurred many times. The CDR3 here is CASSLKGQSNTEAFF. The CDR3, as DNA: TGTGCCAGCAGCTTGAAAGGACAGTCGAACACTGAAGCTTTCTTT. The rearrangement uses TRBV5-5 and TRBJ1-1, with D perhaps matching TRBD1 (6 bases). Germline loops: CDR1 SGHKS, CDR2 YYEKEE (reference sequence). This CDR3 is built from 15 residues. The ends were cut back, 1 base at V and 1 base at J, with 11 bases in the middle.

This clone was counted at least ten times. The chain uses TRBV7-2 and TRBJ2-7; D not resolved. Germline lookup yields CDR1 SGHTA and CDR2 FQGNSA. This CDR3 is built from 12 residues. V lost 5 bases to trimming and J lost 3 bases, with 8 bases between them. The CDR3 region has the DNA TGTGCCAGCAGCCCATCCCGCTACGAGCAGTACTTC. As protein: CASSPSRYEQYF.

V and J are TRBV30 and TRBJ1-2; no reliable D call. From germline, CDR1 is GTSNPN and CDR2 SVGIG (reference sequence). The CDR3 spans 8 residues. Deletions cut 8 bases from V and 6 bases from J, with 4 bases between. The CDR3 sequence is CALDGYTF. CDR3 bases: TGTGCCCTTGATGGCTACACCTTC.

This clone was observed many times. The chain joins TRBV20-1 to TRBJ1-4; the D is unclear. The CDR3 runs to 14 residues. CDR1 DFQATT and CDR2 SNEGSKA come from the germline V gene (reference sequence). Deletions cut 3 bases from V and 5 bases from J, with 13 bases between. The CDR3 coding sequence is TGCAGTGCTAGGATGGGCAGTATAAATGAAAAACTGTTTTTT. Translating gives CSARMGSINEKLFF.

The J gene is TRBJ2-1, the V gene TRBV11-1, with TRBD1 matching over 10 bases. Germline CDR1 reads SGHAT; CDR2 reads FQDESV (reference sequence). With V trimmed by 5 bases and J by 5 bases, 12 bases remained unmatched. This CDR3 has 17 amino acids. In nucleotides, the CDR3 is TGTGCCAGCAGCCGAAGGGAGACAGGGGGCTTCAACAATGAGCAGTTCTTC. It specifies CASSRRETGGFNNEQFF.

This clone was recorded many times. The rearrangement joins TRBV11-2 to TRBJ2-1; 12 nucleotides agree with TRBD2. CDR1 SGHAT and CDR2 FQNNGV come from the germline V gene. J gave up 5 bases and V 1 base, and 0 bases lay outside the gene matches. This CDR3 is built from 15 residues. This chain's CDR3 is CASSLGLAGDNEQFF. CDR3 sequence (DNA): TGTGCCAGCAGCTTAGGACTAGCGGGGGACAATGAGCAGTTCTTC.

This clone was observed at least ten times. The chain employs TRBV18 and TRBJ2-1; 7 nucleotides match TRBD2. Germline lookup yields CDR1 KGHSH and CDR2 LQKENI. This CDR3 has 20 amino acids. V dropped 2 bases and J dropped 6; count of bases not matched to a gene: 22. The CDR3 loop is CASSPILARASGPRTNEQFF. CDR3 nucleotides: TGTGCCAGCTCACCAATCTTAGCCCGGGCTAGCGGACCGAGGACCAATGAGCAGTTCTTC.

This clone occurred a few times. The CDR3 nucleotides read TGTGCCAGCAGCGTGGACCCCTACTACCAGCATTATTTT. Amino acid sequence: CASSVDPYYQHYF. V gene TRBV2 combines with J gene TRBJ2-3, with D unclear. Germline lookup yields CDR1 SNHLY and CDR2 FYNNEI. The CDR3 is made up of 13 amino acids. V was clipped by 6 bases and J by 15 bases, with 22 bases between them.

The chain uses TRBV11-2 and TRBJ2-7; possible D gene TRBD1, 5 bases. Germline lookup yields CDR1 SGHAT and CDR2 FQNNGV. V lost 1 base and J 0 bases, leaving 16 bases between the germline ends. CDR3 length: 17 residues. The CDR3 loop reads CASSLGQWASSSYEQYF. The DNA for the CDR3 is TGTGCCAGCAGCTTAGGACAGTGGGCTTCGAGCTCCTACGAGCAGTACTTC.

This clone was seen only a few times. One junction end does not reproduce the germline sequence, and a read error may be involved. The rearrangement uses TRBV6-6 and TRBJ1-2, with D perhaps TRBD1 (6 bases). Per germline, CDR1 MNHNY and CDR2 SVGAGI (reference sequence). The CDR3 has 15 amino acids. In DNA form, the CDR3 reads TGTGCCAGCATTTACTCGGGCAGGGGAGTATATGGCTACACCTTC. It encodes CASIYSGRGVYGYTF.

Concerning this clone: The junction and the germline gene differ at one end; a read error may be behind it. The chain couples TRBV9 to TRBJ2-2; a possible D gene is TRBD1 (5 bases). Germline lookup yields CDR1 SGDLS and CDR2 YYNGEE. The CDR3 sequence is 16 residues long. The CDR3 DNA reads as TGTGCCAACAGCGTAGAAGCAGGGTTGATCGCCGGGGAGCTGTTTTTT. This translates into CANSVEAGLIAGELFF.